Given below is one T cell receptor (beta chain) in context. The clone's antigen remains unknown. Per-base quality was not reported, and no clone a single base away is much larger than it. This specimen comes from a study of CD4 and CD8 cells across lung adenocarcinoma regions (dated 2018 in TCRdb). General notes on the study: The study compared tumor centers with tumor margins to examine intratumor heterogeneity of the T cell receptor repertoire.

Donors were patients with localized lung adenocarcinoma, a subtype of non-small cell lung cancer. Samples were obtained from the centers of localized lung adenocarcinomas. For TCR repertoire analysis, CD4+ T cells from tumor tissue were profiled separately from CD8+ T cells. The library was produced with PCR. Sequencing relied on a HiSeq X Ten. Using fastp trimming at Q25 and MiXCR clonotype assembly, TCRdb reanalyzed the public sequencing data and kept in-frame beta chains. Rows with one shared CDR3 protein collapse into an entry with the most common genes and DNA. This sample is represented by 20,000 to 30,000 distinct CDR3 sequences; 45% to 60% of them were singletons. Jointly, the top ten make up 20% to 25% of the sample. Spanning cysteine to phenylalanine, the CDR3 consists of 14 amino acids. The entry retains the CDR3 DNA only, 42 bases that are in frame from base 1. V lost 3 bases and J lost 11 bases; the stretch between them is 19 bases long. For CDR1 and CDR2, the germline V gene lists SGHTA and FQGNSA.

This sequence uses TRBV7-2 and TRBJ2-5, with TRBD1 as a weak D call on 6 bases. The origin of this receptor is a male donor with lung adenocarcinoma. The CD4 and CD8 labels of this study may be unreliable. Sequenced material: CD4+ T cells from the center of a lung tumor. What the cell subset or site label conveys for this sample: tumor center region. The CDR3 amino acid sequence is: CASSFTQGNNEQYF. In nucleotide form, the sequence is TGTGCCAGCAGCTTTACACAGGGAAACAATGAGCAGTACTTC.